The 13 T cell receptor beta chains presented below share a single source sample, sequenced in a study of T-cell memory formation after mild COVID-19. In TCRdb, the 5' RACE reads were re-called with MiXCR into one record per CDR3 protein. The table lists 120,000 to 150,000 distinct CDR3 sequences, roughly 21% of them singletons. What was sequenced was PBMCs or a T cell subset sorted from them (not recorded which). These receptors all come from an adult woman who had mild COVID-19 (a few samples of this study predate the infection). Cell type and time point are not known.

This clonotype was detected many times. This chain links TRBV3-1 with TRBJ2-1; a possible D gene is TRBD2 (6 bases). From germline, CDR1 is LGHDT and CDR2 YNNKEL (reference sequence). The V and J ends lost 3 bases and 6 bases respectively, with 18 bases between them. This CDR3 has 16 amino acids. In nucleotides, the CDR3 is TGTGCCAGCAGCCACCCGCTAGCGCGAAAAGGCAATGAGCAGTTCTTC. The encoded protein is CASSHPLARKGNEQFF.

This clonotype was seen a handful of times. The chain links TRBV7-9 to TRBJ2-3, with TRBD2 identical over 11 bases. The germline CDR1 and CDR2 sequences are SEHNR and FQNEAQ (reference sequence). The CDR3 extends over 16 amino acids. Germline trimming cut 5 bases from V and 3 bases from J; bases unmatched to any gene: 7. The CDR3 reads CASSIRLAGRTDTQYF. The CDR3 bases are TGTGCCAGCAGCATAAGACTAGCGGGAAGGACAGATACGCAGTATTTT.

The table lists this clonotype with many counts. The chain uses TRBV7-2 and TRBJ2-3, with 7 bases that match TRBD1. V lost 5 bases, J lost 3 bases, and 14 bases stayed unmatched. This CDR3 is built from 17 residues. Per the germline V gene, CDR1 is SGHTA and CDR2 is FQGNSA. As DNA, the CDR3 is TGTGCCAGCAGCGCAATAGGTCGACAGGGTAGGACAGATACGCAGTATTTT. Residues: CASSAIGRQGRTDTQYF.

This clonotype was counted between two and nine times. CDR3 loop: CASSSTSLGANVLTF. The DNA for the CDR3 is TGCGCCAGCAGCTCGACGTCTCTGGGGGCCAACGTCCTGACTTTC. The rearrangement joins TRBV5-1 to TRBJ2-6, with D hard to call. This CDR3 comprises 15 residues. The germline V gene has CDR1 SGHRS and CDR2 YFSETQ. Trimming shortened V by 3 bases and J by 4 bases, and 11 bases separated the two germline ends.

This clonotype has a handful of counts. The chain has TRBV4-2 and TRBJ2-1; the D gene could be TRBD1 or TRBD2 (5 bases each). Germline loops: CDR1 LGHNA, CDR2 YNFKEQ. The germline V and J ends were trimmed by 4 bases and 6 bases, with 16 bases remaining between them. The CDR3 extends over 15 amino acids. CDR3 sequence reads: CASSRPLGVGNEQFF. CDR3 nucleotides: TGTGCCAGCAGCCGCCCTCTGGGGGTCGGCAATGAGCAGTTCTTC.

In its sample, this clonotype was seen a few times. The chain joins TRBV18 to TRBJ2-5, with 8 bases fitting TRBD1. The CDR3 runs to 14 residues. Germline V gene data show CDR1 as KGHSH and CDR2 as LQKENI. The V segment lost 3 bases and the J segment 6 bases; nucleotides outside the gene matches: 6. CDR3 sequence (DNA): TGTGCCAGCTCACCCGGACAGGGTTCGAAGACCCAGTACTTC. Translated: CASSPGQGSKTQYF.

This clonotype occurred a few times. CDR3 sequence reads: CASSLRTLSEAFF. CDR3 DNA: TGCGCCAGCAGCTTACGGACTCTTAGTGAAGCTTTCTTT. The rearrangement links TRBV5-1 to TRBJ1-1; D not certain. The V gene lost 2 bases and the J gene lost 7 bases, with 12 bases spanning the gap. Germline CDR1 reads SGHRS; CDR2 reads YFSETQ. The CDR3 length is 13 residues.

The chain carries TRBV7-9 and TRBJ1-1, with D perhaps matching TRBD1 (5 bases). With 1 base removed from V and 1 base from J, the gap between germline ends came to 10 bases. This CDR3 region has 15 residues. Germline V gene sequence: CDR1 SEHNR, CDR2 FQNEAQ (reference sequence). CDR3: CASSLGGQTNTEAFF. CDR3 nucleotides: TGTGCCAGCAGCTTAGGGGGCCAGACGAACACTGAAGCTTTCTTT.

This clonotype was found a few times. The chain is built from TRBV11-3 and TRBJ2-1; maybe TRBD1 (6 bases). The V gene's germline CDR1 is SGHNT and CDR2 YENEEA. The V and J ends lost 7 bases and 2 bases respectively, with 15 bases between them. CDR3 length equals 15 residues. This CDR3 is CASTLSGDPYNEQFF. DNA for the CDR3: TGTGCCAGCACCCTCTCAGGGGATCCCTACAATGAGCAGTTCTTC.

The chain recombines TRBV2 with TRBJ2-1; TRBD1 matches 8 bases. This CDR3 spans 14 amino acids. The germline CDR1 and CDR2 sequences are SNHLY and FYNNEI. V shed 3 bases and J 7 bases; nucleotides not matched to a gene: 5. This CDR3 reads CASSEDRVRNEQFF. CDR3 nucleotide sequence: TGTGCCAGCAGTGAGGACAGGGTGAGGAATGAGCAGTTCTTC.

This clonotype was recorded a few times. The genes are TRBV4-2 and TRBJ2-4, with D unclear. CDR1 and CDR2 (germline): LGHNA, YNFKEQ. The CDR3 contains 15 residues. Between the trimmed V and J ends, which lost 0 bases and 1 base, there was a span of 7 bases. CDR3 sequence: CASSQDMGAKNIQYF. The CDR3 bases are TGTGCCAGCAGCCAAGATATGGGTGCCAAAAACATTCAGTACTTC.

In this sample, this clonotype turned up a few times. The chain uses TRBV5-1 and TRBJ2-5, with 7 bases aligning to TRBD1. CDR1 and CDR2 from the germline V gene are SGHRS and YFSETQ. After removal of 4 bases from V and 1 base from J, the junction contained 4 bases not matched to a gene. This CDR3 has 14 residues. The CDR3 DNA reads TGCGCCAGCAGCGGAGGACAGGTCCAAGAGACCCAGTACTTC. It codes for CASSGGQVQETQYF.

This chain uses TRBV7-9 with TRBJ2-1; D is possibly TRBD2 (7 bases). There are 14 residues in the CDR3. In germline, CDR1 is SEHNR, CDR2 FQNEAQ (reference sequence). Trimming stripped 3 bases from V and 6 bases from J, with 12 bases between. The CDR3 nucleotides read TGTGCCAGCAGCTTGAGGGGGACTACCAATGAGCAGTTCTTC. Translation gives CASSLRGTTNEQFF.